The sequence of this T cell receptor beta chain was determined in a study of prognosis after radiotherapy for stage I lung cancer. The table lists this clonotype with many counts. CDR3 of TCR beta was amplified from genomic DNA via a two-round multiplex PCR. Initially, in first-round PCR, primers specific to each TRBV and TRBJ gene were used. TCRdb itself ran the multiplex PCR reads through MiXCR, one entry per CDR3 protein. The table lists over 50,000 distinct CDR3 sequences, 30% to 40% of them singletons, with 8% to 10% in the top ten. Trimming took 6 bases from V and 4 from J; bases not matched to a gene: 3. The germline CDR1 and CDR2 sequences are DFQATT and SNEGSKA (reference sequence). This CDR3 has 13 amino acids.

This TCR derives from a donor at least 50 years old with non-small cell lung cancer. V gene TRBV20-1 combines with J gene TRBJ1-4; 9 nucleotides align to TRBD1. Sequenced here: PBMCs, sampled before or after stereotactic body radiation therapy (not recorded which). In DNA, the CDR3 is TGCAGTGCACAGACAGGGGGTAATGAAAAACTGTTTTTT. Protein product: CSAQTGGNEKLFF.